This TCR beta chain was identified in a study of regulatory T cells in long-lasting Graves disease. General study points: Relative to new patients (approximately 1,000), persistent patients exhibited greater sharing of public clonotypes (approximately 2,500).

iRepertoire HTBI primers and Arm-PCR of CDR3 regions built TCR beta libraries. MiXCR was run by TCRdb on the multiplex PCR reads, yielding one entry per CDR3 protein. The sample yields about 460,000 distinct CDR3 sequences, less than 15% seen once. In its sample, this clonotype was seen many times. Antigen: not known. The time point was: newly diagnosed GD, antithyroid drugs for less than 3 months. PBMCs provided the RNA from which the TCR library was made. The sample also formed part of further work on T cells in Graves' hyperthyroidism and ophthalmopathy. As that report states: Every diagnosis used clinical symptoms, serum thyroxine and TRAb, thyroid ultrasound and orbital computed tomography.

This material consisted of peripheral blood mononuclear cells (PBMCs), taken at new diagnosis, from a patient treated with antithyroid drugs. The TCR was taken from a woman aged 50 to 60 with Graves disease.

For the CDR3, the DNA is TGTGCCAGCAGCCAAGACGGATTCGCGCCGACCCCCCCCCAGTACTTC. Its translation: CASSQDGFAPTPPQYF. V is TRBV3-1 and J is TRBJ2-5; no firm D call. There are 16 residues in the CDR3. Germline V gene lookup returns CDR1 LGHDT and CDR2 YNNKEL (reference sequence). V dropped 0 bases and J dropped 9 bases, with 20 bases sitting between them.